The TCR beta chain described here comes from a study of STAT3 mutations in large granular lymphocyte leukemia. Study-level findings and limits: In about 30% of the 18 patients, new TCR clonotypes emerged after therapy. Every T-cell large granular lymphocyte leukemia patient had at least one immunodominant TCR beta clonotype.

TCRdb's table, derived via immunoSEQ multiplex PCR, lists solely in-frame clones and lacks some. The table records some 2,100 clones, under 80% of them present only once. Notes on this clone: What it binds is unknown.

This CDR3 spans 13 amino acids. The V segment lost 5 bases and the J segment 4 bases; nucleotides outside the gene matches: 4. CDR1 is SGHRS, CDR2 YFSETQ, per germline. This chain uses TRBV5-1 with TRBJ2-3; TRBD1 aligns across 7 bases. This receptor was identified in a man aged 55 to 69 with T-cell large granular lymphocyte leukemia. Some clones in this sample may be carry-over from other donors' samples. Sequencing was done on a sample of peripheral blood mononuclear cells. CDR3 DNA: TGCGCCAGCAGGAACCAGGGGGCAGATACGCAGTATTTT. Translating gives CASRNQGADTQYF.